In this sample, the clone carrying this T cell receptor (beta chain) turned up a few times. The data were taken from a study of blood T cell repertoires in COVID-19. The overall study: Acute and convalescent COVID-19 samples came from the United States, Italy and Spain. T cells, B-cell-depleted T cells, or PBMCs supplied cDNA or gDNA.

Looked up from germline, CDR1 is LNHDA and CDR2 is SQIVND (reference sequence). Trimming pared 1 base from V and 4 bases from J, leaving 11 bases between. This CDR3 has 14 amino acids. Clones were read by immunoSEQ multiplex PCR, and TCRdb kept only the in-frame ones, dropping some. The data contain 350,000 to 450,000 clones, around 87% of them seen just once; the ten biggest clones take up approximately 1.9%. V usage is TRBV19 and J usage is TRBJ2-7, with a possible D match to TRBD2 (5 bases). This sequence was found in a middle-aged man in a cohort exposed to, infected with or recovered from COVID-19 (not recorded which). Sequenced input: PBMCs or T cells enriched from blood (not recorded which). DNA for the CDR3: TGTGCCAGTAGTATAGCCGGGATGGCATACGAGCAGTACTTC. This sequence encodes CASSIAGMAYEQYF.